These T cell receptor beta chains were read from a single sample in a study of cytomegalovirus exposure and HLA in healthy donors. The assay was immunoSEQ multiplex PCR, and TCRdb's table has in-frame clones only and misses some. The sample holds approximately 160,000 clones, around 80% seen once. The sequenced sample consisted of PBMCs. These receptors all come from a young man in good health and CMV-seropositive. CDR3s include the opening cysteine and the closing phenylalanine or tryptophan. The D gene is left open where the match is weak. The size entry is marked missing in some rows and otherwise reads once, few, many or a size class.

d_gene	v_gene	j_gene	abundance	CDR3aa	CDR3nt
TRBD1	TRBV5-1	TRBJ1-5	-	CASSEGTEYQPQHF	TGCGCCAGCAGCGAAGGGACAGAATATCAGCCCCAGCATTTT
-	TRBV5-4	TRBJ2-7	-	CASSLSPYRVNEQYF	TGTGCCAGCAGCTTGAGTCCCTACAGGGTCAACGAGCAGTACTTC
-	TRBV18	TRBJ2-3	-	CASSPIEGTDTQYF	TGTGCCAGCTCACCGATAGAAGGCACAGATACGCAGTATTTT
TRBD1	TRBV28	TRBJ2-2	-	CASSRQGITGELFF	TGTGCCAGCAGCCGACAGGGTATCACCGGGGAGCTGTTTTTT
-	TRBV6-5	TRBJ1-2	-	CASSYIVQSYGYTF	TGTGCCAGCAGTTACATAGTACAGAGCTATGGCTACACCTTC
-	TRBV2	TRBJ1-5	few	CASSRVSLTQPQHF	TGTGCCAGCAGTAGAGTATCTCTCACCCAGCCCCAGCATTTT
-	TRBV28	TRBJ2-3	-	CASSLSGGMGTDTQYF	TGTGCCAGCAGTTTATCGGGCGGGATGGGCACAGATACGCAGTATTTT
TRBD2	TRBV4-3	TRBJ2-7	-	CASSPAPGTSGGAAYEQYF	TGCGCCAGCAGCCCCGCCCCCGGGACTAGCGGGGGGGCCGCCTACGAGCAGTACTTC
-	TRBV28	TRBJ2-7	-	CASSYGGPYEQYF	TGTGCCAGCAGTTACGGAGGGCCTTACGAGCAGTACTTC
TRBD2	TRBV13	TRBJ2-5	-	CASSFRTSGSSETQYF	TGTGCCAGCAGCTTCCGGACTAGCGGGAGCTCAGAGACCCAGTACTTC
TRBD1	TRBV5-1	TRBJ2-3	-	CASSLGQGAPTDTQYF	TGCGCCAGCAGCTTGGGGCAGGGGGCTCCCACAGATACGCAGTATTTT
-	TRBV7-8	TRBJ1-5	-	CASSLGTEAPQHF	TGTGCCAGCAGCCTCGGGACTGAGGCGCCCCAGCATTTT
TRBD2	TRBV2	TRBJ2-5	-	CATAPGLAGEETQYF	TGTGCCACCGCCCCGGGACTAGCGGGGGAAGAGACCCAGTACTTC
-	TRBV6-5	TRBJ1-2	once	CASSRRLGPKSGYTF	TGTGCCAGCAGCCGACGACTGGGGCCGAAGAGCGGCTACACCTTC
-	TRBV10-3	TRBJ2-1	-	CASDEGPGNEQFF	TGTGCCAGCGATGAGGGCCCGGGCAATGAGCAGTTCTTC
-	TRBV5-1	TRBJ1-4	few	CASSPRDSGEKLFF	TGCGCCAGCAGCCCCAGGGATAGCGGTGAAAAACTGTTTTTT
-	TRBV7-6	TRBJ2-1	-	CASSNRGSYNEQFF	TGTGCCAGCAGCAATAGGGGGTCCTACAATGAGCAGTTCTTC
TRBD2	TRBV28	TRBJ2-1	-	CASSSLRGRGSSYNEQFF	TGTGCCAGCAGTTCTCTACGCGGGAGGGGAAGCTCCTACAATGAGCAGTTCTTC
-	TRBV9	TRBJ1-2	-	CASSVDSWTDIYGYTF	TGTGCCAGCAGCGTAGATAGCTGGACAGATATTTATGGCTACACCTTC
-	TRBV5-6	TRBJ2-3	once	CASSTTIRGKATDTQYF	TGTGCCAGCAGCACGACCATCAGGGGAAAGGCCACAGATACGCAGTATTTT
-	TRBV18	TRBJ2-7	-	CASSQRQSVNEQYF	TGTGCCAGCTCACAACGACAGTCAGTGAACGAGCAGTACTTC
TRBD1	TRBV27	TRBJ1-3	few	CASSRQGGGNTIYF	TGTGCCAGCAGTCGACAGGGAGGTGGAAACACCATATATTTT
TRBD1	TRBV5-1	TRBJ2-2	once	CASSWITGTDNTGELFF	TGCGCCAGCAGCTGGATTACCGGGACAGATAACACCGGGGAGCTGTTTTTT
-	TRBV6-1	TRBJ1-1	-	CASSVQFTPFF	TGTGCCAGCAGTGTTCAGTTTACGCCGTTCTTT
TRBD1	TRBV19	TRBJ2-7	-	CASSRDRGTYEQYF	TGTGCCAGTAGTAGAGACAGGGGCACCTACGAGCAGTACTTC
-	TRBV28	TRBJ1-1	-	CASREGVNTEAFF	TGTGCCAGCAGGGAGGGCGTGAACACTGAAGCTTTCTTT
TRBD1	TRBV15	TRBJ1-1	-	CATSRDYADREAFF	TGTGCCACCAGCAGAGATTATGCGGACAGGGAAGCTTTCTTT
-	TRBV29-1	TRBJ1-2	-	CSVHDSSDRNVF	TGCAGCGTTCACGACTCTTCAGACAGGAACGTCTTC
-	TRBV14	TRBJ1-4	-	CASSRSANEKLFF	TGTGCCAGCAGTCGGTCGGCTAATGAAAAACTGTTTTTT
-	TRBV6-5	TRBJ2-2	-	CASSQELTDRELFF	TGTGCCAGCAGCCAAGAACTAACGGACAGGGAGCTGTTTTTT
-	TRBV19	TRBJ2-2	-	CASTRAGELFF	TGTGCCAGTACCCGGGCCGGGGAGCTGTTTTTT
-	TRBV7-2	TRBJ1-2	-	CASSAPSRANYGYTF	TGTGCCAGCAGCGCGCCAAGCCGGGCTAACTATGGCTACACCTTC
-	TRBV27	TRBJ2-7	-	CASSGIAGYEQYF	TGTGCCAGCAGTGGCATTGCGGGCTACGAGCAGTACTTC
-	TRBV11-3	TRBJ2-2	-	CASSFGSWSPTGELFF	TGTGCCAGCAGCTTTGGGAGTTGGTCCCCTACCGGGGAGCTGTTTTTT
-	TRBV20-1	TRBJ2-7	-	CSASFRGRQYF	TGCAGTGCTAGTTTCAGGGGCAGGCAGTACTTC
TRBD1	TRBV27	TRBJ2-7	once	CASGRTGGFEQYF	TGTGCCAGCGGTAGGACAGGGGGCTTTGAGCAGTACTTC
TRBD2	TRBV27	TRBJ2-5	-	CASSSPAGGQETQYF	TGTGCCAGCAGTTCCCCCGCGGGAGGGCAAGAGACCCAGTACTTC
-	TRBV18	TRBJ1-2	-	CASSPNRDYGYTF	TGTGCCAGCTCACCGAACAGGGACTATGGCTACACCTTC
TRBD2	TRBV7-6	TRBJ2-3	-	CASSLPLAGVPDTQYF	TGTGCCAGCAGCCTACCCTTAGCGGGAGTACCAGATACGCAGTATTTT
TRBD1	TRBV30	TRBJ1-4	-	CAWSWGQAGKLFF	TGTGCCTGGAGTTGGGGACAGGCCGGAAAACTGTTTTTT
TRBD1	TRBV19	TRBJ2-3	-	CASSITRTGTDTQYF	TGTGCCAGTAGTATTACCCGGACAGGGACAGATACGCAGTATTTT
TRBD2	TRBV29-1	TRBJ2-7	-	CSVGAGAYEQYF	TGCAGCGTTGGGGCGGGAGCTTACGAGCAGTACTTC
-	TRBV30	TRBJ2-3	-	CAWRGWTEYSTDTQYF	TGTGCCTGGAGGGGGTGGACAGAATATAGCACAGATACGCAGTATTTT
-	TRBV4-3	TRBJ2-3	-	CASSQLTTDTDTQYF	TGCGCCAGCAGCCAATTAACGACAGACACAGATACGCAGTATTTT
-	TRBV2	TRBJ2-3	-	CASSGLGTDTQYF	TGTGCCAGCAGTGGTCTAGGCACGGATACGCAGTATTTT
TRBD2	TRBV2	TRBJ2-5	-	CASSKIAGVKETQYF	TGTGCCAGCAGTAAGATAGCGGGAGTTAAAGAGACCCAGTACTTC
-	TRBV19	TRBJ2-5	-	CASSPRGAGRETQYF	TGTGCCAGTAGTCCCCGCGGGGCAGGGCGGGAGACCCAGTACTTC
TRBD2	TRBV27	TRBJ2-7	-	CASSFASGTYEQYF	TGTGCCAGCAGTTTTGCTAGCGGGACCTACGAGCAGTACTTC
-	TRBV28	TRBJ1-1	-	CASSLLGVMNTEAFF	TGTGCCAGCAGTTTATTAGGAGTTATGAACACTGAAGCTTTCTTT
-	TRBV5-6	TRBJ2-2	few	CASSFDRGVNTGELFF	TGTGCCAGCAGCTTTGACAGAGGAGTTAACACCGGGGAGCTGTTTTTT